These T cell receptor beta chains were read from a single sample in a study of T cell responses to AZD1222 COVID-19 vaccine. Using immunoSEQ multiplex PCR, the repertoire was profiled, and TCRdb retains in-frame clones only, with some absent. The profile covers 100,000 to 150,000 clones, with 89% appearing a single time and 1.5% to 1.7% taken by the ten largest. This sample comprised peripheral blood, obtained on day 0 of AZD1222 vaccination. Receptors were obtained from an adult in good health. Each CDR3 is given without its conserved first and last residue.

cdr3_aa j_call v_call
ASSLAGFGYT TRBJ1-2 TRBV5-5
ASSLLPGGRYEQY TRBJ2-7 TRBV28
ASSMGTGGKNEQY TRBJ2-7 TRBV19
ASSRFFLGSGNTIY TRBJ1-3 TRBV7-9
ASSRGPYRVKNSPLH TRBJ1-6 TRBV7-6
ASSGLNTEAF TRBJ1-1 TRBV12-3/TRBV12-4
ASSQARRGNTIY TRBJ1-3 TRBV3-1/TRBV3-2
ASGLEKAENPYQETQY TRBJ2-5 TRBV12-5
ASSYRGQGAFWQY TRBJ2-7 TRBV6-5
ASSFSNWNTEAF TRBJ1-1 TRBV5-4
ASSSRQGSSGNTIY TRBJ1-3 TRBV5-1
AITTGVSTDTQY TRBJ2-3 TRBV10-3
ASRVSGGYNEQF TRBJ2-1 TRBV5-1
ASSLGTILTGELF TRBJ2-2 TRBV7-8
ASSLSAGTSSTPTDTQY TRBJ2-3 TRBV27